There are a few counts of the clone carrying this T cell receptor (beta chain). Original analysis: By means of reference gene primer amplification, nucleated cell counts were estimated. The repertoire was sequenced with immunoSEQ multiplex PCR; TCRdb's copy has only in-frame clones and lacks some. V, J and clone size were drawn from that table, and D and trimming were deduced from the DNA. The table includes around 120,000 clones, around 80% detected once. These data come from a study of blood T cell repertoires in COVID-19. Trimming left V 10 bases short and J 0 bases short, with 15 bases between. The CDR3 is 14 residues long. The germline V gene has CDR1 MNHEY and CDR2 SVGAGI.

This chain links TRBV6-5 with TRBJ1-1; D ambiguous. Sequences were obtained from peripheral blood. The sequence was collected from a man between 65 and 80 years old with acute or convalescent COVID-19. In DNA form, the CDR3 reads TGTGCCATCGTCGGGAGCTCAATGAACACTGAAGCTTTCTTT. Its protein is CAIVGSSMNTEAFF.